The 17 T cell receptor beta chains given below trace back to one sample, sequenced in a study of identical twins. TCRdb used MiXCR to reprocess the 5' RACE reads, holding one entry per CDR3 protein. The data hold hundreds of thousands of distinct CDR3 sequences, with about 7.5% observed a single time. This same sample was also part of a study on yellow fever vaccine responses in identical twins.

Sequencing used memory (CD45RO+) T cells sorted from blood. These receptors were obtained from a woman between 18 and 30 years old in good health.

This clonotype has more than one count but fewer than ten. The chain is built from TRBV14 and TRBJ2-1; TRBD2 matches at 11 bases. This CDR3 spans 16 amino acids. V was clipped by 4 bases and J by 4 bases; unmatched bases: 6. Germline CDR1 is SGHDN and CDR2 is FVKESK. CDR3 residues: CASSRLAGGRYNEQFF. CDR3 coding DNA: TGTGCCAGCAGCCGTCTAGCGGGAGGTCGGTACAATGAGCAGTTCTTC.

The table lists this clonotype with a few counts. The chain uses TRBV28 and TRBJ2-1, with a possible D match to TRBD2 (5 bases). The CDR3 extends over 16 amino acids. Germline V gene sequence: CDR1 MDHEN, CDR2 SYDVKM. Trimming cost V 2 bases and J 5 bases, with 16 bases left between them. CDR3 sequence reads: CASSLPPGVYDNEQFF. CDR3 sequence (DNA): TGTGCCAGCAGTTTACCCCCCGGGGTTTATGACAATGAGCAGTTCTTC.

The chain is built from TRBV20-1 and TRBJ1-1; D not resolved. The CDR3 extends over 12 amino acids. Per germline, CDR1 DFQATT and CDR2 SNEGSKA (reference sequence). The CDR3 sequence: CSPRGMNTEAFF. CDR3 in DNA: TGCTCCCCGCGGGGTATGAACACTGAAGCTTTCTTT.

This clonotype has only a few counts. The chain employs TRBV3-1 and TRBJ2-2, with D possibly TRBD2 on 6 matching bases. Germline CDR1 LGHDT, CDR2 YNNKEL (reference sequence). V was pared by 1 base and J by 5 bases, with 17 bases between. The CDR3 runs 17 residues. The CDR3 here is CASSQGAGTLVTGELFF. The CDR3 bases are TGTGCCAGCAGCCAAGGGGCCGGGACTTTGGTAACCGGGGAGCTGTTTTTT.

Concerning this clonotype: This sequence may be a read error, since a much larger clone differs from it by one base. V and J are TRBV20-1 and TRBJ1-5; possibly TRBD1 for D (5 bases). Germline-derived CDR1 and CDR2 are DFQATT and SNEGSKA (reference sequence). The ends were cut back, 4 bases at V and 1 base at J, with 11 bases in the middle. The CDR3 spans 14 residues. The CDR3 here is CSAKTRTSNQPQHF. CDR3 in DNA: TGCAGTGCTAAAACCAGGACAAGCAATCAGCCCCAGCATTTT.

This clonotype was found a few times. The V and J genes are TRBV10-1 and TRBJ2-7; 7 bases map to TRBD1. Germline V gene sequence: CDR1 WNHNN, CDR2 SYGVQD (reference sequence). J lost 6 bases, V lost 2 bases, and 7 bases had no gene match. CDR3 length equals 14 residues. CDR3 sequence reads: CASSEETGNREQYF. The CDR3 region has the DNA TGCGCCAGCAGTGAGGAGACAGGGAATCGCGAGCAGTACTTC.

The rearrangement uses TRBV6-2 or TRBV6-3 and TRBJ2-7; D unresolved. Germline CDR1 MNHEY, CDR2 SVGEGT. With 4 bases removed from V and 13 bases from J, the gap between germline ends came to 14 bases. The CDR3 has 11 residues. CDR3 sequence reads: CASSSGGPFYF. The CDR3 DNA reads as TGTGCCAGCAGTTCCGGTGGGCCCTTCTACTTC.

This clonotype was counted ten times or more. The V gene is TRBV12-3 or TRBV12-4, the J gene TRBJ2-5; 10 bases are a match to TRBD2. The CDR3 length is 16 residues. Trimming took 5 bases from V and 1 from J; bases not matched to a gene: 7. CDR3 nucleotides: TGTGCCAGCAGTCGCAGCGGGGGGGCTAGCCAAGAGACCCAGTACTTC. Translated, it gives CASSRSGGASQETQYF.

This clonotype was observed a few times. The genes are TRBV7-2 and TRBJ1-6, with 7 bases aligning to TRBD1. J gave up 6 bases and V 7 bases, and 3 bases lay outside the gene matches. The CDR3 loop spans 13 amino acids. CDR1 and CDR2 (germline): SGHTA, FQGNSA. The CDR3 coding sequence is TGTGCCAGCACCCGGGACAGTAATTCACCCCTCCACTTT. It translates to CASTRDSNSPLHF.

The V and J genes are TRBV6-4 and TRBJ2-1; D may correspond to TRBD1 or TRBD2 (6 bases each). The CDR3 covers 14 residues. V lost 8 bases to trimming and J lost 4 bases, with 15 bases between them. CDR1 is MRHNA and CDR2 is SNTAGT in the germline V gene. As DNA, the CDR3 is TGTGCCAGCGGGATCGGCGGGACATACAATGAGCAGTTCTTC. Amino acid sequence: CASGIGGTYNEQFF.

In this sample, this clonotype turned up a few times. The rearrangement links TRBV20-1 to TRBJ2-7, with a weak D call TRBD2 (6 bases). V was shortened by 4 bases and J by 0 bases, with 16 bases between the two germline ends. CDR3 length: 15 amino acids. CDR1 is DFQATT and CDR2 is SNEGSKA in the germline V gene (reference sequence). In DNA, the CDR3 is TGCAGTGCTAAGGGTCTAGCGAGGCCCTCCTACGAGCAGTACTTC. It specifies CSAKGLARPSYEQYF.

The J gene is TRBJ2-4, the V gene TRBV28, with TRBD1 matching 8 bases. The CDR3 sequence is 19 residues long. V lost 5 bases to trimming and J lost 0 bases; unmatched junction nucleotides: 15. Germline CDR1 reads MDHEN; CDR2 reads SYDVKM. DNA for the CDR3: TGTGCCAGCAGTAAGGACAGGGCGAAAGAAGATTTAGCCAAAAACATTCAGTACTTC. The encoded protein is CASSKDRAKEDLAKNIQYF.

The V and J genes are TRBV11-2 and TRBJ2-3; D is perhaps TRBD1 or TRBD2 (5 bases each). Trimming pared 7 bases from V and 4 bases from J, leaving 18 bases between. The germline V gene has CDR1 SGHAT and CDR2 FQNNGV. The CDR3 consists of 15 residues. The CDR3: CASTYRDGGADTQYF. In nucleotides, the CDR3 is TGTGCCAGCACCTACCGGGACGGAGGCGCAGATACGCAGTATTTT.

The V and J genes are TRBV12-3 or TRBV12-4 and TRBJ2-3; D perhaps matches TRBD2 (6 bases). The CDR3 is made up of 15 amino acids. V gave up 3 bases and J gave up 1 base, with 11 bases separating them. The CDR3 coding sequence is TGTGCCAGCAGTTTCATGGCGGGACGCACAGATACGCAGTATTTT. Translated: CASSFMAGRTDTQYF.

This clonotype was seen repeatedly, ten times or more. The chain is built from TRBV29-1 and TRBJ2-7; 8 bases fit TRBD1. The CDR3 has 15 amino acids. Germline CDR1 is SQVTM and CDR2 is ANQGSEA. The trim removed 0 bases at V and 7 bases at J, leaving 11 bases unmatched. The CDR3 spells CSVEEPGQDTREQYF. DNA for the CDR3: TGCAGCGTTGAAGAGCCGGGACAGGACACGCGGGAGCAGTACTTC.

V and J are TRBV19 and TRBJ1-1; TRBD1 matches 8 bases. This CDR3 region has 15 residues. Germline V gives CDR1 LNHDA, CDR2 SQIVND (reference sequence). The J segment lost 7 bases and the V segment lost 7 bases, leaving 14 bases of the junction unmatched. CDR3 amino acids: CASNKKGTGPYEAFF. The CDR3 DNA sequence: TGTGCCAGTAATAAGAAGGGGACAGGCCCTTATGAAGCTTTCTTT.

The gene calls are TRBV12-2 and TRBJ2-7; the table names TRBD1, a call not compared with the DNA. TRBV12-2 is termed a pseudogene. This CDR3 has 15 residues. The CDR3, as DNA: TGTGCAAGTCGCTCCCGGACAGGCCAGGACAACGAGCAGTACTTC. Residues: CASRSRTGQDNEQYF.